A single sample gave rise to the 22 T cell receptor beta chains below, sequenced in a study of T cell responses to AZD1222 COVID-19 vaccine (dated by TCRdb to about 2021). Preparation of the library involved the immunoSEQ multiplex PCR assay. The immuneACCESS repertoire file appears here via TCRdb, limited to in-frame rearrangements. These files lack a portion of the clones; in checked studies, under half of the deficit traces to unresolved V genes, and the cause of the others is not known. In all, the sample holds 110,000 to 150,000 clones, and approximately 90% of those were seen once. More than 3% of the sample belongs to the ten largest clones. According to the study, the label for this sample's time point signals: about 28 days (+/-7) after the second vaccine dose. The sequences come from peripheral blood, collected 28 days after the second AZD1222 dose. These TCRs come from an adult who received the AZD1222 COVID-19 vaccine.

The chain combines TRBV6-5 with TRBJ1-3; D is uncertain. This CDR3 contains 14 residues. The germline gives CDR1 MNHEY, CDR2 SVGAGI. V lost 6 bases to trimming and J lost 0 bases, with 9 bases between them. The CDR3 coding sequence is TGTGCCAGCAGCTCCATCGACTCTGGAAACACCATATATTTT. Translation: CASSSIDSGNTIYF.

V is TRBV28 and J is TRBJ2-7, with 10 bases aligning to TRBD2. CDR1 and CDR2 (germline): MDHEN, SYDVKM. Trimming cost V 5 bases and J 4 bases; bases outside gene matches: 14. CDR3 length: 17 amino acids. The CDR3 loop is CASSPPSVASGRYEQYF. CDR3 in DNA: TGTGCCAGCAGTCCACCTTCGGTGGCTAGCGGGAGATACGAGCAGTACTTC.

CDR3 protein: CATSVLGGALYNEQFF. As DNA, the CDR3 is TGTGCCACCAGCGTCCTTGGGGGAGCTTTATACAATGAGCAGTTCTTC. The chain links TRBV24-1 to TRBJ2-1, with D tentatively TRBD1 or TRBD2 (5 bases each). Trimming removed 7 bases at V and 4 bases at J, with 19 bases between. The V gene's germline CDR1 is KGHDR and CDR2 SFDVKD. The CDR3 totals 16 residues.

The chain combines TRBV5-5 with TRBJ1-2, with no clear D. The CDR3 spans 12 residues. From germline, CDR1 is SGHKS and CDR2 YYEKEE (reference sequence). Trimming took off 0 bases at V and 6 bases at J, with 6 bases between the two ends. CDR3 residues: CASSLEVNGYTF. The CDR3 coding sequence is TGTGCCAGCAGCTTGGAGGTGAATGGCTACACCTTC.

J is TRBJ2-5 and V is TRBV27; perhaps TRBD1 as D (8 bases). Germline V gene sequence: CDR1 MNHEY, CDR2 SMNVEV (reference sequence). V shed 5 bases and J shed 4 bases, with 17 bases lying between them. The CDR3 extends over 15 amino acids. DNA for the CDR3: TGTGCCAGCAGTCAGGGGGCGGGGGCGCGAGAGACCCAGTACTTC. Encoded protein: CASSQGAGARETQYF.

The J gene is TRBJ2-1, the V gene TRBV7-6; 8 bases align to TRBD2. CDR1 is SGHVS and CDR2 is FNYEAQ in the germline V gene. J gave up 6 bases and V 5 bases, and 15 bases lay outside the gene matches. There are 17 residues in the CDR3. CDR3 sequence: CASSRKLGLADGNEQFF. CDR3 sequence (DNA): TGTGCCAGCAGCAGAAAACTCGGACTAGCTGACGGCAATGAGCAGTTCTTC.

V and J are TRBV5-6 and TRBJ1-6, with D possibly being TRBD1 (6 bases). The CDR3 runs 19 residues. The V end was cut by 1 base, the J end by 0 bases, with 17 bases between. The germline V gene has CDR1 SGHDT and CDR2 YYEEEE. The CDR3 sequence is CASSLRTARVSSYNSPLHF. The CDR3 coding sequence is TGTGCCAGCAGCTTGAGGACAGCTCGAGTCAGCTCCTATAATTCACCCCTCCACTTT. Drawing the rest from reference TRBV5-6 and TRBJ1-6, the complete variable domain is DAGVTQSPTHLIKTRGQQVTLRCSPKSGHDTVSWYQQALGQGPQFIFQYYEEEERQRGNFPDRFSGHQFPNYSSELNVNALLLGDSALYLCASSLRTARVSSYNSPLHFGNGTRLTVT.

The chain recombines TRBV28 with TRBJ2-5, with TRBD1 matching 9 bases. The V and J ends lost 4 bases and 3 bases, in that order; junction bases with no gene match: 9. Germline CDR1 reads MDHEN; CDR2 reads SYDVKM. The CDR3 runs to 16 residues. The CDR3 sequence is CASSSVRTGVEETQYF. Here the CDR3 DNA reads TGTGCCAGCAGTTCCGTTAGGACAGGGGTTGAAGAGACCCAGTACTTC.

The V call is TRBV5-1, the J call TRBJ2-1; D is perhaps TRBD2 (6 bases). CDR1 and CDR2 from the germline V gene are SGHRS and YFSETQ. This CDR3 contains 15 residues. The CDR3 protein is CATAAGDSRNNEQFF. The CDR3 DNA is TGCGCAACAGCAGCTGGGGACTCGCGAAACAATGAGCAGTTCTTC.

This clone appeared once. This chain joins TRBV3-1 (or the pseudogene TRBV3-2) and TRBJ2-2; D could derive from TRBD1 or TRBD2 (5 bases each). Germline lookup yields CDR1 LGHDT and CDR2 YNNKEL (reference sequence). The CDR3 contains 14 residues. The germline V and J ends were trimmed by 4 bases and 7 bases, with 13 bases remaining between them. The CDR3 reads CASSPGVQGGELFF. For the CDR3, the DNA is TGTGCCAGCAGCCCCGGGGTCCAGGGCGGGGAGCTGTTTTTT.

This rearrangement joins TRBV27 to TRBJ2-3; a weak D match, TRBD2 (5 bases). This CDR3 has 12 amino acids. V was trimmed by 5 bases and J by 11 bases, leaving 14 bases between them. Germline CDR1 is MNHEY and CDR2 is SMNVEV (reference sequence). The CDR3 region is CASSRNGMEQYF. As DNA, the CDR3 is TGTGCCAGCAGTCGGAACGGGATGGAGCAGTATTTT.

This chain joins TRBV9 and TRBJ2-5; 7 bases are shared with TRBD1. This CDR3 is built from 14 residues. The germline gives CDR1 SGDLS, CDR2 YYNGEE. The V segment lost 2 bases and the J segment 5 bases; nucleotides outside the gene matches: 6. CDR3: CASSVQGVLETQYF. In DNA, the CDR3 is TGTGCCAGCAGCGTCCAGGGGGTTCTGGAGACCCAGTACTTC.

The chain carries TRBV24-1 and TRBJ2-5, with 7 bases matching TRBD1. Germline trimming cut 5 bases from V and 5 bases from J; bases unmatched to any gene: 4. The length of the CDR3 is 13 residues. Germline assignment: CDR1 KGHDR and CDR2 SFDVKD. The chain's CDR3 is CATSAYRGETQYF. CDR3 DNA: TGTGCCACCAGTGCCTACAGGGGTGAGACCCAGTACTTC.

DNA of the CDR3: TGTGCCAGCAGTGTGGGCCCTTTACAGTTCTTC. It is translated as CASSVGPLQFF. J is TRBJ2-1 and V is TRBV28; D remains ambiguous. Trimming pared 5 bases from V and 13 bases from J, leaving 12 bases between. The CDR3 covers 11 residues. Germline V gene data show CDR1 as MDHEN and CDR2 as SYDVKM. Complete variable domain (other parts from reference TRBV28 and TRBJ2-1): DVKVTQSSRYLVKRTGEKVFLECVQDMDHENMFWYRQDPGLGLRLIYFSYDVKMKEKGDIPEGYSVSREKKERFSLILESASTNQTSMYLCASSVGPLQFFGPGTRLTVL.

The CDR3 protein is CASATGESEQYF. CDR3 nucleotides: TGTGCCAGTGCTACAGGGGAATCCGAGCAGTACTTC. The chain carries TRBV19 and TRBJ2-7; 7 nucleotides match TRBD1. J gave up 6 bases and V 8 bases, and 7 bases lay outside the gene matches. The CDR3 consists of 12 residues. Germline V gives CDR1 LNHDA, CDR2 SQIVND (reference sequence).

The V gene is TRBV28, the J gene TRBJ1-6; unclear D gene. Germline-derived CDR1 and CDR2 are MDHEN and SYDVKM. Trimming left V 1 base short and J 10 bases short, with 5 bases between. The CDR3 loop spans 12 amino acids. The CDR3 sequence: CASSLLKSPLHF. The CDR3 bases are TGTGCCAGCAGTTTATTAAAATCACCCCTCCACTTT.

This chain links TRBV28 with TRBJ2-2, with 10 bases matching TRBD1. This CDR3 has 18 residues. The ends lost 6 bases at V and 7 bases at J; junction bases unmatched: 17. Germline-derived CDR1 and CDR2 are MDHEN and SYDVKM. In DNA, the CDR3 is TGTGCCAGCAGGCCACTTCCGGGACAGGGGCGGCAAAGCGGGGAGCTGTTTTTT. It specifies CASRPLPGQGRQSGELFF.

The V and J genes are TRBV15 and TRBJ2-7, with a weak D call TRBD1 (6 bases). V was pared by 2 bases and J by 3 bases, with 14 bases between. Germline-derived CDR1 and CDR2 are LNHNV and YYDKDF (reference sequence). This CDR3 has 15 amino acids. CDR3 amino acids: CATSRPRDTDYEQYF. The CDR3 DNA reads TGTGCCACCAGCAGACCTCGGGACACGGACTACGAGCAGTACTTC.

This clone was found a few times. The V and J genes are TRBV10-2 and TRBJ1-4; 8 nucleotides match TRBD1. The CDR3 runs to 17 residues. The ends lost 2 bases at V and 4 bases at J; junction bases unmatched: 9. Germline assignment: CDR1 WSHSY and CDR2 SAAADI. The CDR3: CASSEQGARQGNEKLFF. CDR3 nucleotides: TGCGCCAGCAGTGAGCAGGGGGCGCGTCAAGGTAATGAAAAACTGTTTTTT.

The gene calls are TRBV6-5 and TRBJ2-7; D unresolved. CDR3 length equals 15 residues. V dropped 6 bases and J dropped 3 bases, with 18 bases sitting between them. Germline V CDR1 and CDR2: MNHEY, SVGAGI. CDR3 sequence: CASRSGTTYGYEQYF. The DNA of the CDR3 is TGTGCCAGCAGATCCGGAACTACGTATGGCTACGAGCAGTACTTC.

The V call is TRBV29-1, the J call TRBJ1-2, with D possibly being TRBD1 (6 bases). CDR1 and CDR2 (germline): SQVTM, ANQGSEA. V lost 7 bases and J lost 2, with 8 bases in between. The CDR3 has 11 amino acids. The CDR3 DNA follows: TGCAGCGGTACAGGGAACTATGGCTACACCTTC. This codes for CSGTGNYGYTF. Full variable domain (outside the CDR3, taken from reference TRBV29-1 and TRBJ1-2): SAVISQKPSRDICQRGTSLTIQCQVDSQVTMMFWYRQQPGQSLTLIATANQGSEATYESGFVIDKFPISRPNLTFSTLTVSNMSPEDSSIYLCSGTGNYGYTFGSGTRLTVV.

This rearrangement joins TRBV7-9 to TRBJ1-4, with D unresolved. V lost 1 base and J lost 4, with 1 base in between. The CDR3 totals 12 residues. Per germline, CDR1 SEHNR and CDR2 FQNEAQ (reference sequence). CDR3 loop: CASSLDNEKLFF. Here the CDR3 DNA reads TGTGCCAGCAGCTTAGATAATGAAAAACTGTTTTTT. Together with reference TRBV7-9 and TRBJ1-4, the CDR3 gives the full variable domain: DTGVSQNPRHKITKRGQNVTFRCDPISEHNRLYWYRQTLGQGPEFLTYFQNEAQLEKSRLLSDRFSAERPKGSFSTLEIQRTEQGDSAMYLCASSLDNEKLFFGSGTQLSVL.